The T cell receptor beta chain described here comes from a study of PD-1 blockade in classical Hodgkin lymphoma. Study results and limitations: The baseline diversity of complete responders showed similarity to that of newly diagnosed patients. No one has yet defined what causes the repertoire differences, which may be disease activity or prior therapy. Newly diagnosed patients were reported to start with lower TCR diversity than healthy donors. By C4D1, CD4+ diversity increased significantly, especially in complete responders.

Time point of the sample: cycle 4 day 1 (C4D1), after five to seven weeks of nivolumab. Patients all relapsed after autologous stem cell transplantation, and there was variation in brentuximab vedotin exposure. Isolation of CD8+ T cells from thawed PBMCs used magnetic negative selection. A word on this clone: The antigen is not known.

The CDR3 is 16 amino acids. Germline CDR1 and CDR2: MNHNS and SASEGT. Trimming shortened V by 2 bases and J by 8 bases, and 18 bases separated the two germline ends. The data were produced by immunoSEQ multiplex PCR, yet TCRdb's version contains in-frame clones alone and is incomplete. The sample yields a few thousand clones, just under 70% seen once. The source material was CD8+ T cells from blood, sampled before the fourth cycle of nivolumab. The clonotype originates from a human donor with classical Hodgkin lymphoma. V gene TRBV6-1 combines with J gene TRBJ1-4; a weak D match, TRBD1 (6 bases). CDR3 nucleotide sequence: TGTGCCAGCAGTGAATGGTCTCGGGACACTGAAGAAAAACTGTTTTTT. This encodes CASSEWSRDTEEKLFF.